The T cell receptor (beta chain) described here comes from a study of Ad26.COV2.S vaccination and SARS-CoV-2 variants. Study in general: Donor participated within the Ad26.COV2.S arm of the COV1001 trial.

Germline values: CDR1 MNHNS, CDR2 SASEGT. The CDR3 runs to 14 residues. The V gene end was trimmed by 6 bases and the J gene end by 2 bases; junction bases not matched to a gene: 6. This sample's treatment: 15 to 20 received Ad26.COV2.S at low or high dose, single or two shots; roughly 5 received placebo; per-sample allocation not given. It was on day 63 after the first vaccine or placebo injection that samples were taken. Wuhan-strain SARS-CoV-2 spike was expressed by the Ad26 vector that made up the vaccine. Concerning this clone itself: Antigen specificity is unknown.

Study outcomes and limitations: Vaccine recipients surpassed placebo recipients in spike-specific TCR breadth. Similar non-spike TCR breadth was observed in recipients of vaccine and of placebo.

TCRdb keeps only in-frame clones here, not all; method: immunoSEQ multiplex PCR. Of 300,000 to 350,000 clones in the sample, around nine tenths are singletons; the top ten hold around 4.5%. Source: peripheral blood, taken in a trial of Ad26.COV2.S vaccine versus placebo. The receptor was isolated from a person aged 18-60 years who received the Ad26.COV2.S COVID-19 vaccine or a placebo. This chain connects TRBV6-1 to TRBJ2-7; 8 bases fit TRBD1. CDR3: CASSHRDRPYEQYF. DNA of the CDR3: TGTGCCAGCAGCCATAGGGACAGGCCCTACGAGCAGTACTTC.